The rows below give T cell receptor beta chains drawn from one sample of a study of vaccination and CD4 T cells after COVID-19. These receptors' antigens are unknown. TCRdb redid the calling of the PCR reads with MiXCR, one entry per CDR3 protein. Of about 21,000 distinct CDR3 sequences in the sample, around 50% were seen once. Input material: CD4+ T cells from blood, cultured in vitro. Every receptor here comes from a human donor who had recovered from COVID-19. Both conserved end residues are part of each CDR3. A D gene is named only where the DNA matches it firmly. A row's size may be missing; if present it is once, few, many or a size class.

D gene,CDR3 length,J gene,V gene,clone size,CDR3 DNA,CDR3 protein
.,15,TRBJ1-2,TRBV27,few,TGTGCCAGCAGTTTTTCGGCCAGGGATGCCTATGGCTACACCTTC,CASSFSARDAYGYTF
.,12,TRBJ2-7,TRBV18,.,TGTGCCAGCTCACCCAACTCCTACGAGCAGTACTTC,CASSPNSYEQYF
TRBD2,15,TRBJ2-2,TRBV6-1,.,TGTGCCAGCAGGGAAGCGGGACTTAACACCGGGGAGCTGTTTTTT,CASREAGLNTGELFF
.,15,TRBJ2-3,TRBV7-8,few,TGTGCCAGCAGCTTAGACAGAGCAATCACAGATACGCAGTATTTT,CASSLDRAITDTQYF
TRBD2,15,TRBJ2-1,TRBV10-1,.,TGCGCCAGCAGTGAACTAGCGGCGACCTACAATGAGCAGTTCTTC,CASSELAATYNEQFF
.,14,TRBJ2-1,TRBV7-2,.,TGTGCCAGCAGCTTAGACCCTGGCAACAATGAGCAGTTCTTC,CASSLDPGNNEQFF
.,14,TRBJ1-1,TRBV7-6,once,TGTGCCAGCGGCCTGGGGGGCAGGGAAACTGAAGCTTTCTTT,CASGLGGRETEAFF
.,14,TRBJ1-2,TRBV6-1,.,TGTGCCAGCTCTCCCGGCGGGGAAAACTATGGCTACACCTTC,CASSPGGENYGYTF
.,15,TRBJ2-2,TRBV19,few,TGTGCCAGTAGTATCGGCAGGGGAGACACCGGGGAGCTGTTTTTT,CASSIGRGDTGELFF
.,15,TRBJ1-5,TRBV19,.,TGTGCCAGTAGCAAAAACAGGGACAGCAATCAGCCCCAGCATTTT,CASSKNRDSNQPQHF
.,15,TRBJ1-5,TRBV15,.,TGTGCCACCAGCAGAGATAGGGCAGGGGTTCAGCCCCAGCATTTT,CATSRDRAGVQPQHF
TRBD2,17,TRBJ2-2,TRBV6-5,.,TGTGCCAGCAGTTACTCGATCGGCGGGGGGAACACCGGGGAGCTGTTTTTT,CASSYSIGGGNTGELFF
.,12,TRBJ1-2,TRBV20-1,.,TGCAGTATCTCTCGAGGGATCTATGGCTACACCTTC,CSISRGIYGYTF
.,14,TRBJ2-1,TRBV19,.,TGTGCCAGTAGGGGCAGCTATCCCTACAATGAGCAGTTCTTC,CASRGSYPYNEQFF
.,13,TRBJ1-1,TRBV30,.,TGTGCCTGGATCATAAAGGGGGACACTGAAGCTTTCTTT,CAWIIKGDTEAFF
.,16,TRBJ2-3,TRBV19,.,TGTGCCAGTAGTATAGGGTGGCAACCTAGCACAGATACGCAGTATTTT,CASSIGWQPSTDTQYF
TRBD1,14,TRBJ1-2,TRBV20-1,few,TGCAGTGCTAGCGGATTGGGACAGGCCAATGGCTACACCTTC,CSASGLGQANGYTF
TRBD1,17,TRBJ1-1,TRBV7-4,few,TGTGCCAGCAGCTTAGGGTGTGGACAGGGGCGGGACACTGAAGCTTTCTTT,CASSLGCGQGRDTEAFF
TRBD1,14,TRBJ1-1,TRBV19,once,TGTGCCAGTAGGACGGACAGGGGATTCGCTGAAGCTTTCTTT,CASRTDRGFAEAFF
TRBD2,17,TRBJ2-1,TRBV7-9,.,TGTGCCAGCAGCTTACTGGGTAAACTAGCGGGAGGAGAAGAGCAGTTCTTC,CASSLLGKLAGGEEQFF
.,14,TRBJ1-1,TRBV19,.,TGTGCCAGTAGTCGGGCCTTCCCCCCAGATGAAGCTTTCTTT,CASSRAFPPDEAFF
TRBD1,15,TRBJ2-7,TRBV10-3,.,TGTGCCATCAGAGTCGGGACAGGGGGCCCCTACGAGCAGTACTTC,CAIRVGTGGPYEQYF